This T cell receptor beta chain was documented in a study of a mutant IDH1 vaccine in newly diagnosed glioma. Turning to the study itself: Receipt of radiotherapy, temozolomide, or both preceded the study, and most received both.

Data came from immunoSEQ multiplex PCR; TCRdb stores just in-frame clones and leaves some out. Altogether around 63,000 clones are present, 91% being singletons, with the ten largest covering 2.5% to 3%. Stated time point: baseline, week 1 (first vaccination visit). Described treatment: pre-vaccination baseline after standard-of-care therapy. Germline V CDR1 and CDR2: SGHRS, YFSETQ. Trimming took off 4 bases at V and 1 base at J, with 2 bases between the two ends. The CDR3 is made up of 12 amino acids. The specimen was PBMCs, collected from a glioma patient treated with radiotherapy, temozolomide or both. This clonotype originated in a man aged 50 or older with glioma. This chain links TRBV5-1 with TRBJ2-2; the D is unclear. CDR3 sequence: CASSQNTGELFF. In nucleotides, the CDR3 is TGCGCCAGCAGCCAGAACACCGGGGAGCTGTTTTTT.